The source of this TCR beta chain is a study of sequential checkpoint blockade in melanoma. Across the study: Some 90 pretreatment tumor DNA samples were TCRβ immunosequenced.

After removal of 6 bases from V and 11 bases from J, the junction contained 11 bases not matched to a gene. The CDR3 sequence is 13 residues long. Per the germline V gene, CDR1 is SGHTA and CDR2 is FQGNSA. As for treatment: randomized to nivolumab then ipilimumab (arm A) or the reverse (arm B). Ten or more counts support this clone. Assay used: immunoSEQ multiplex PCR; TCRdb lists only in-frame clones, some missing. The sample holds about 4,000 clones, approximately 25% seen once. Sample: tumor tissue (inferred from file names), taken from a patient given nivolumab and ipilimumab in sequence. This chain joins TRBV7-2 and TRBJ1-1, with TRBD1 matching over 8 bases. This TCR was recovered from a human donor with melanoma. In DNA form, the CDR3 reads TGTGCCAGCAGACCAGGGACAGGCTCGTCGGCTTTCTTT. Its protein is CASRPGTGSSAFF.